The 30 T cell receptor beta chains in this list originate from one sample, sequenced in a study of human T cells and chemical hapten exposure. MiXCR, applied by TCRdb to the 5' RACE reads, yields one record per CDR3 protein. The table lists tens of thousands of distinct CDR3 sequences, 15% to 20% of them singletons. Total RNA came from unfractionated whole blood. The receptors originated from a female donor in good health.

This clonotype was seen more than once but under ten times. The rearrangement links TRBV7-9 to TRBJ1-1; D possibly corresponds to TRBD1 (5 bases). The V end was cut by 5 bases, the J end by 1 base, with 17 bases between. CDR3 length: 16 amino acids. Per germline, CDR1 SEHNR and CDR2 FQNEAQ (reference sequence). CDR3: CASSRYAGGANTEAFF. The CDR3 DNA is TGTGCCAGCAGCCGCTATGCGGGGGGAGCGAACACTGAAGCTTTCTTT.

This clonotype came up a few times. The chain combines TRBV6-5 with TRBJ1-5; no definite D call. Trimming removed 0 bases from V and 1 base from J, with 7 bases in between. This CDR3 comprises 15 residues. The germline V gene encodes CDR1 MNHEY and CDR2 SVGAGI. DNA of the CDR3: TGTGCCAGCAGTTACTCGGGCAGCAGCAATCAGCCCCAGCATTTT. Translated, it gives CASSYSGSSNQPQHF.

The chain has TRBV6-2 or TRBV6-3 and TRBJ1-1; maybe TRBD1 (5 bases). This CDR3 is built from 14 residues. Germline V gene lookup returns CDR1 MNHEY and CDR2 SVGEGT. V lost 4 bases and J 4 bases, leaving 13 bases between the germline ends. The CDR3 here is CASSWEQGGTEAFF. The CDR3 DNA reads as TGTGCCAGCAGTTGGGAGCAGGGCGGCACTGAAGCTTTCTTT.

This clonotype has a handful of counts. V gene TRBV2 combines with J gene TRBJ1-4; D not certain. The CDR3 runs to 13 residues. Germline V gives CDR1 SNHLY, CDR2 FYNNEI. Trimming took off 7 bases at V and 12 bases at J, with 18 bases between the two ends. This CDR3 is CASNRRSTSELFF. The CDR3 coding sequence is TGTGCCAGCAATCGCCGATCGACGAGTGAACTGTTTTTT.

This clonotype was recorded a few times. The genes are TRBV24-1 and TRBJ2-7; possible D gene TRBD2, 6 bases. CDR1 KGHDR and CDR2 SFDVKD come from the germline V gene. V was trimmed by 2 bases and J by 7 bases, leaving 11 bases between them. The CDR3 runs 13 residues. CDR3 amino acids: CATSDWRGLEQYF. As DNA, the CDR3 is TGTGCCACCAGTGATTGGCGGGGTTTGGAGCAGTACTTC.

The CDR3 nucleotides are TGTGCCAGCAGGAGCGGACTGAGCAATCAGCCCCAGCATTTT. Protein product: CASRSGLSNQPQHF. The chain couples TRBV2 to TRBJ1-5, with D unresolved. V lost 6 bases to trimming and J lost 1 base, with 10 bases between them. CDR1 and CDR2 from the germline V gene are SNHLY and FYNNEI. This CDR3 spans 14 amino acids.

In this sample, this clonotype turned up a few times. The V gene is TRBV27, the J gene TRBJ2-1; D gene uncertain. The CDR3 runs to 13 residues. Germline-derived CDR1 and CDR2 are MNHEY and SMNVEV (reference sequence). The V end was cut by 5 bases, the J end by 5 bases, with 10 bases between. Written as DNA, the CDR3 is TGTGCCAGCAGTCTCTCCTGGGACAATGAGCAGTTCTTC. Its protein product is CASSLSWDNEQFF.

The rearrangement links TRBV7-9 to TRBJ1-4; 11 nucleotides match TRBD1. Unmatched junction bases numbered 13, after V lost 3 bases and J lost 7 bases. The CDR3 is 18 residues long. Per germline, CDR1 SEHNR and CDR2 FQNEAQ (reference sequence). The CDR3 nucleotides read TGTGCCAGCAGCTTTCCCGCCGGGACAGGGGGGGACGGTGAAAAACTGTTTTTT. Translation: CASSFPAGTGGDGEKLFF.

The chain is built from TRBV11-2 and TRBJ1-2, with 9 bases matching TRBD1. The CDR3 is 14 amino acids. The junction had 4 bases not matched to a gene; V was cut back by 0 bases and J by 8 bases. Germline CDR1 reads SGHAT; CDR2 reads FQNNGV. The CDR3 DNA reads as TGTGCCAGCAGCTTAGATCGGGACAGGGACGGCTACACCTTC. Translating it yields CASSLDRDRDGYTF.

This clonotype was observed a handful of times. The rearrangement links TRBV15 to TRBJ2-7; D is unresolved. The CDR3 loop spans 13 amino acids. V was shortened by 4 bases and J by 1 base, with 8 bases between the two germline ends. Germline-derived CDR1 and CDR2 are LNHNV and YYDKDF (reference sequence). As DNA, the CDR3 is TGTGCCACCAGCACCACAGATTCCTACGAGCAGTACTTC. Translating gives CATSTTDSYEQYF. Full variable domain (remainder filled in from reference TRBV15 and TRBJ2-7): DAMVIQNPRYQVTQFGKPVTLSCSQTLNHNVMYWYQQKSSQAPKLLFHYYDKDFNNEADTPDNFQSRRPNTSFCFLDIRSPGLGDTAMYLCATSTTDSYEQYFGPGTRLTVT.

The chain carries TRBV7-2 and TRBJ1-1; D gene ambiguous. Per the germline V gene, CDR1 is SGHTA and CDR2 is FQGNSA. CDR3 length: 14 residues. V lost 6 bases to trimming and J lost 6 bases, with 17 bases between them. The DNA of the CDR3 is TGTGCCAGCAGGAGGACGCTGGGGTCCCCTGAAGCTTTCTTT. It specifies CASRRTLGSPEAFF.

In DNA form, the CDR3 reads TGCAGCGTTGCCAATAGATACTCTGGGGCCAACGTCCTGACTTTC. Amino acids: CSVANRYSGANVLTF. The chain uses TRBV29-1 and TRBJ2-6; D ambiguous. Between the trimmed V and J ends, which lost 4 bases and 0 bases, there was a span of 10 bases. Per germline, CDR1 SQVTM and CDR2 ANQGSEA. The CDR3 is made up of 15 amino acids. Together with reference TRBV29-1 and TRBJ2-6, the CDR3 gives the full variable domain: SAVISQKPSRDICQRGTSLTIQCQVDSQVTMMFWYRQQPGQSLTLIATANQGSEATYESGFVIDKFPISRPNLTFSTLTVSNMSPEDSSIYLCSVANRYSGANVLTFGAGSRLTVL.

This clonotype was counted between two and nine times. The V and J genes are TRBV7-8 and TRBJ2-3; TRBD2 aligns across 7 bases. Trimming removed 0 bases from V and 6 bases from J; junction bases left unmatched: 9. Per germline, CDR1 SGHVS and CDR2 FQNEAQ. The CDR3 is 16 amino acids. The CDR3 DNA sequence: TGTGCCAGCAGCTTAGCGGCGGGAGTCGGCGCGGATACGCAGTATTTT. Protein sequence: CASSLAAGVGADTQYF.

This clonotype was detected many times. J is TRBJ1-5 and V is TRBV2; TRBD1 matches 7 bases. The CDR3 covers 14 residues. Trimming cost V 9 bases and J 2 bases; bases outside gene matches: 7. Germline CDR1 reads SNHLY; CDR2 reads FYNNEI. The CDR3 spells CARTPGQGNQPQHF. The CDR3 DNA sequence: TGTGCCAGGACTCCAGGACAGGGCAATCAGCCCCAGCATTTT.

DNA of the CDR3: TGTGCCAGCAGCTTAGAAGGGTACAGACGGACCGGGGAGCTGTTTTTT. Translated: CASSLEGYRRTGELFF. V and J are TRBV7-8 and TRBJ2-2; D gene unclear. The germline CDR1 and CDR2 sequences are SGHVS and FQNEAQ. The CDR3 spans 16 residues. V shed 1 base and J shed 5 bases, with 14 bases lying between them.

V and J are TRBV5-5 and TRBJ1-5; D is uncertain. Germline values: CDR1 SGHKS, CDR2 YYEKEE (reference sequence). V dropped 4 bases and J dropped 2 bases, with 13 bases sitting between them. The CDR3 contains 15 residues. DNA for the CDR3: TGTGCCAGCAGCCCCGTGCGGGATGGCAATCAGCCCCAGCATTTT. Protein sequence: CASSPVRDGNQPQHF.

The genes are TRBV5-1 and TRBJ1-6, with 7 nucleotides matching TRBD1. Looked up from germline, CDR1 is SGHRS and CDR2 is YFSETQ. J gave up 8 bases and V 3 bases, and 8 bases lay outside the gene matches. This CDR3 spans 15 amino acids. The CDR3 protein is CASSSGTVSHSPLHF. The CDR3 DNA follows: TGCGCCAGCAGCTCCGGGACAGTCTCCCATTCACCCCTCCACTTT.

The chain links TRBV28 to TRBJ2-7; D is unclear. CDR3 size: 12 residues. The germline V gene encodes CDR1 MDHEN and CDR2 SYDVKM. The germline V and J ends were trimmed by 5 bases and 2 bases, with 7 bases remaining between them. The CDR3 DNA reads as TGTGCCAGCAGTAGGAGTACCTACGAGCAGTACTTC. Amino acid sequence: CASSRSTYEQYF.

This clonotype came up a few times. Written as DNA, the CDR3 is TGCGCCAGCAGCTTGTTCCCGGGAGAGACCCAGTACTTC. This encodes CASSLFPGETQYF. The chain links TRBV5-1 to TRBJ2-5; D ambiguous. CDR3 size: 13 residues. Looked up from germline, CDR1 is SGHRS and CDR2 is YFSETQ. V shed 1 base and J shed 4 bases, with 8 bases lying between them.

This clonotype was found a few times. The chain employs TRBV28 and TRBJ1-4; unclear D gene. This CDR3 region has 15 residues. In germline, CDR1 is MDHEN, CDR2 SYDVKM. Trimming removed 3 bases at V and 3 bases at J, with 11 bases between. The CDR3 spells CASSFVGASNEKLFF. The CDR3 DNA reads TGTGCCAGCAGTTTTGTGGGCGCCTCTAATGAAAAACTGTTTTTT.

This clonotype turned up a few times. The CDR3 DNA is TGTGCCAGCAGCTTAACTTTGGCTCGAAACACCATATATTTT. Amino acids: CASSLTLARNTIYF. The rearrangement joins TRBV7-9 to TRBJ1-3; D unclear. Germline V gene sequence: CDR1 SEHNR, CDR2 FQNEAQ (reference sequence). The ends were cut back, 2 bases at V and 5 bases at J, with 10 bases in the middle. The CDR3 extends over 14 amino acids.

This clonotype was counted many times. The V and J genes are TRBV5-1 and TRBJ2-7; D is perhaps TRBD1 (6 bases). Between the trimmed V and J ends, which lost 2 bases and 5 bases, there was a span of 14 bases. From germline, CDR1 is SGHRS and CDR2 YFSETQ. This CDR3 has 14 residues. CDR3 in amino acids: CASSFTRGKDEQYF. In nucleotides, the CDR3 is TGCGCCAGCAGCTTTACTAGGGGGAAGGACGAGCAGTACTTC.

This clonotype was found a few times. This chain joins TRBV4-2 and TRBJ2-3; D is undetermined. In germline, CDR1 is LGHNA, CDR2 YNFKEQ. V lost 0 bases, J lost 5 bases, and 6 bases lay in between. The CDR3 is 13 amino acids. CDR3 bases: TGTGCCAGCAGCCAAGATAGAGTAGATACGCAGTATTTT. Its protein is CASSQDRVDTQYF.

Many counts were recorded for this clonotype. The chain carries TRBV20-1 and TRBJ1-5, with D perhaps TRBD1 (6 bases). Trimming left V 6 bases short and J 6 bases short, with 21 bases between. The CDR3 has 15 residues. Germline V gene sequence: CDR1 DFQATT, CDR2 SNEGSKA (reference sequence). This chain's CDR3 is CSAMSDSNEVQPQHF. The DNA of the CDR3 is TGCAGTGCCATGTCGGACAGCAATGAGGTTCAGCCCCAGCATTTT.

This clonotype was seen a few times. The rearrangement links TRBV2 to TRBJ2-5; possibly TRBD1 for D (6 bases). V lost 3 bases and J lost 0, with 11 bases in between. The CDR3 extends over 15 amino acids. Germline V gene data show CDR1 as SNHLY and CDR2 as FYNNEI. CDR3 sequence reads: CASSEFTGYQETQYF. The CDR3 region has the DNA TGTGCCAGCAGTGAGTTTACAGGGTACCAAGAGACCCAGTACTTC.

The chain is built from TRBV5-1 and TRBJ2-3, with TRBD2 matching 8 bases. This CDR3 is 17 amino acids long. Looked up from germline, CDR1 is SGHRS and CDR2 is YFSETQ. J lost 1 base, V lost 3 bases, and 10 bases had no gene match. The CDR3, as DNA: TGCGCCAGCAGCTCAGCGGGAGTGACCGCTGGCACAGATACGCAGTATTTT. It is translated as CASSSAGVTAGTDTQYF.

The table lists this clonotype with a few counts. V gene TRBV18 combines with J gene TRBJ1-5, with D possibly matching TRBD1 (6 bases). The CDR3 length is 16 residues. Per germline, CDR1 KGHSH and CDR2 LQKENI. V was cut by 3 bases and J by 0 bases, with 12 bases left in between. CDR3 sequence: CASSPMGGYSNQPQHF. CDR3 sequence (DNA): TGTGCCAGCTCACCTATGGGGGGCTATAGCAATCAGCCCCAGCATTTT.

This sequence joins TRBV20-1 and TRBJ1-6; TRBD1 agrees at 11 bases. Trimming took 0 bases from V and 10 from J; bases not matched to a gene: 5. Looked up from germline, CDR1 is DFQATT and CDR2 is SNEGSKA (reference sequence). The CDR3 totals 15 residues. The CDR3 coding sequence is TGCAGTGCTAGAGATTGGACAGGGGGCAGATCACCCCTCCACTTT. This sequence encodes CSARDWTGGRSPLHF.

This chain uses TRBV9 with TRBJ1-5, with TRBD1 as a possible D gene (6 bases). The CDR3 is made up of 14 amino acids. Trimming stripped 3 bases from V and 4 bases from J, with 11 bases between. Germline V gene sequence: CDR1 SGDLS, CDR2 YYNGEE. This CDR3 is CASSGTAKNQPQHF. In nucleotides, the CDR3 is TGTGCCAGCAGCGGGACAGCCAAAAATCAGCCCCAGCATTTT.

The chain couples TRBV3-1 to TRBJ2-5, with a tentative D call TRBD2 (6 bases). Deletions cut 0 bases from V and 4 bases from J, with 9 bases between. Germline V gives CDR1 LGHDT, CDR2 YNNKEL (reference sequence). There are 14 residues in the CDR3. The CDR3 protein is CASSQEGGRETQYF. For the CDR3, the DNA is TGTGCCAGCAGCCAAGAGGGGGGTAGAGAGACCCAGTACTTC.